This TCR beta chain was profiled in a study of vaccination effects on CD4 cells after COVID-19. Findings and caveats of the study: Long after vaccination, the clones induced by infection and by vaccine shrank markedly in size.

The V end was cut by 3 bases, the J end by 7 bases, with 9 bases between. The CDR3 runs to 11 residues. The germline gives CDR1 DFQATT, CDR2 SNEGSKA (reference sequence). Profiled with immunoSEQ multiplex PCR; TCRdb holds only in-frame clones, not every one. This sample carries around 29,000 clones, 65% to 80% of them seen once, and the ten largest clones take 9% to 10%. Remarks on this clone: Antigen specificity is unknown.

Sequencing followed a ViraFEST assay step that expanded antigen-specific CD4+ T cells with viral peptide pools. Following 10 days of culture, CD4+ T cells were isolated. Subjects were given two BNT162b2 or mRNA-1273 vaccine doses. Previously uninfected by SARS-CoV-2, the vaccine recipients also showed negative nucleocapsid antibodies. Around 2 million PBMC were placed in each well, which was supplemented with about 10 IU/ml IL-2 and around 9.5 ug/ml peptides. Source: CD4+ T cells from PBMCs cultured with HCoV-NL63 spike peptides, taken after COVID-19 vaccination. The chain couples TRBV20-1 to TRBJ1-1; D is uncertain. The sequence was obtained from a human donor who received a COVID-19 vaccine. The CDR3 reads CSASLQLEAFF. Here the CDR3 DNA reads TGCAGTGCTAGTTTGCAGCTTGAAGCTTTCTTT.